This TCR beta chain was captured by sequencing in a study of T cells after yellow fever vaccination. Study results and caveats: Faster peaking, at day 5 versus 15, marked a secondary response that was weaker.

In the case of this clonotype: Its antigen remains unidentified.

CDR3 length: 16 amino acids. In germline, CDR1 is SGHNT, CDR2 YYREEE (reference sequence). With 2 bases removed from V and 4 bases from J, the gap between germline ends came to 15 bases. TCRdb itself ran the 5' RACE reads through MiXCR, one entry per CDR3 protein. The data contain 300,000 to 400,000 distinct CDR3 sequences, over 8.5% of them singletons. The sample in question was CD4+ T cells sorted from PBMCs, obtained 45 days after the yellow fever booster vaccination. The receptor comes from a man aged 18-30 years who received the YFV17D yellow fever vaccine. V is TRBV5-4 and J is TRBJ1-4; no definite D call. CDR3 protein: CASSFGPILGNEKLFF. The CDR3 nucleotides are TGTGCCAGCAGCTTCGGACCGATCCTGGGTAATGAAAAACTGTTTTTT.